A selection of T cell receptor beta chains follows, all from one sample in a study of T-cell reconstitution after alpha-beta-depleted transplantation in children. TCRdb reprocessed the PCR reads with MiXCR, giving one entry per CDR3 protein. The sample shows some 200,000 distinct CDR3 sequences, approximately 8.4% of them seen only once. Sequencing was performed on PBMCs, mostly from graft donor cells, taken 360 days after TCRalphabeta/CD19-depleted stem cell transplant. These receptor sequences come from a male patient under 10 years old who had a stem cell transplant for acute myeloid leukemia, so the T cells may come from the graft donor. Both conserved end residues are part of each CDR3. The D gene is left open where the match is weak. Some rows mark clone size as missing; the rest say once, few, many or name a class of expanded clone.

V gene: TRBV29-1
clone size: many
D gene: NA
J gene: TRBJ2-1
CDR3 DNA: TGCAGCGTTGAGTCGCGGGGCTTCCAATACAATGAGCAGTTCTTC
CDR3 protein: CSVESRGFQYNEQFF

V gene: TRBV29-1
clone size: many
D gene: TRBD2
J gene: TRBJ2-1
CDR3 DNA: TGCAGCGTTGAAACTCACCCGGGACTAGCGTCCCGCGAGCAGTTCTTC
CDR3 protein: CSVETHPGLASREQFF

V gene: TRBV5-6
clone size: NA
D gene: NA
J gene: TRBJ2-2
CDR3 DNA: TGTGCCAGCAGCCCCGATGGGCACAGAAACACCGGGGAGCTGTTTTTT
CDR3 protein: CASSPDGHRNTGELFF

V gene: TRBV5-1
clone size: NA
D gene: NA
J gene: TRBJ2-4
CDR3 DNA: TGCGCCAGCAGCGGAGGGTCTGGGACACTAGCCAAAAACATTCAGTACTTC
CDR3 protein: CASSGGSGTLAKNIQYF

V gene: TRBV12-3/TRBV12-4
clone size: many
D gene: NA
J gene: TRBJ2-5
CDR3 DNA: TGTGCCAGCAGCCTCCCCAGGGCCTACCAAGAGACCCAGTACTTC
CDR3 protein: CASSLPRAYQETQYF

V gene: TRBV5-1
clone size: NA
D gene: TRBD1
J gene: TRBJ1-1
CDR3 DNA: TGCGCCAGCAGCTTCCGGGACAGCCGTCCCCACGATGAAGCTTTCTTT
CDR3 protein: CASSFRDSRPHDEAFF

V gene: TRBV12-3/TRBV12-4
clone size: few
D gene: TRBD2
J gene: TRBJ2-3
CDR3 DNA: TGTGCCAGCAGACCGGGCGGGACTAGCGGTTCAGATACGCAGTATTTT
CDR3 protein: CASRPGGTSGSDTQYF

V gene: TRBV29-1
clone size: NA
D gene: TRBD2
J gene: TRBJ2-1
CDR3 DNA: TGCAGCGCGGGACTAGCGAAGAATGAGCAGTTCTTC
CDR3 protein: CSAGLAKNEQFF

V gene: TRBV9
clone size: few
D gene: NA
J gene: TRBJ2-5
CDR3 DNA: TGTGCCAGCAGCGCGAAGGGTTTCCAAGAGACCCAGTACTTC
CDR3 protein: CASSAKGFQETQYF

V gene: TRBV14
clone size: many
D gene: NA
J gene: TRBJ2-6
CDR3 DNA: TGTGCCAGCAGCCGAAGGGGTTCTGGGGCCAACGTCCTGACTTTC
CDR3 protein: CASSRRGSGANVLTF

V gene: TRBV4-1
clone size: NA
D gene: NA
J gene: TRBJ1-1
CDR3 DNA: TGCGCCAGAAGCCAAGAGGAGGTCACTGAAGCTTTCTTT
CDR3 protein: CARSQEEVTEAFF

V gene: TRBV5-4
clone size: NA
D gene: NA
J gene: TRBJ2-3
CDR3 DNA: TGTGCCAGCAGCCCACGCGGCTCTGAGACAGATACGCAGTATTTT
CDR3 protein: CASSPRGSETDTQYF

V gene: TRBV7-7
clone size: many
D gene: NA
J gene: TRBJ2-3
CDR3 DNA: TGTGCTAGCAGCTTTTTGGGCACAGATACGCAGTATTTT
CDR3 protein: CASSFLGTDTQYF

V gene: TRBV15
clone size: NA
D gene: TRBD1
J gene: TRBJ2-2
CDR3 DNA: TGTGCCACCAGCACTCCTCGGGGGCGTGGAGGGGGACAGGTGAACACCGGGGAGCTGTTTTTT
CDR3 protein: CATSTPRGRGGGQVNTGELFF

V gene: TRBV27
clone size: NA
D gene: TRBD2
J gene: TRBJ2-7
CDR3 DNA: TGTGCCAGCAGTTTGCTAGCGGGAGAAGGGTACGAGCAGTACTTC
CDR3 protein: CASSLLAGEGYEQYF

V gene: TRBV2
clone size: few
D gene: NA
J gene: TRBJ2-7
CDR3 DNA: TGTGCCAGCCTTGGGGGGGCGAAAAAAGTGAGGGTCTCCTACGAGCAGTACTTC
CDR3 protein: CASLGGAKKVRVSYEQYF

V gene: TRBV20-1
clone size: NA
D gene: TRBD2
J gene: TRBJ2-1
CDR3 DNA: TGCAGTGCTAGAGTGGAACTAGCGGGGTTTAGCTCCTACAATGAGCAGTTCTTC
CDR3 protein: CSARVELAGFSSYNEQFF

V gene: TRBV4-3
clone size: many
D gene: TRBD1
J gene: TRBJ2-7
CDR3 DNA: TGCGCCAGCAGCCAACGCACAGGGGGCTACGAGCAGTACTTC
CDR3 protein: CASSQRTGGYEQYF

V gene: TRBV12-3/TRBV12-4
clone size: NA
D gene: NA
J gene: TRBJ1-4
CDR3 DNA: TGTGCCAGCAGTGGGGAACCAACTAATGAAAAACTGTTTTTT
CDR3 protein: CASSGEPTNEKLFF

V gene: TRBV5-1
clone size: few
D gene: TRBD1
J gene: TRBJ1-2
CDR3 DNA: TGCGCCAGCAGTCGGGACAGGGGGGTCCTCTATGGCTACACCTTC
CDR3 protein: CASSRDRGVLYGYTF

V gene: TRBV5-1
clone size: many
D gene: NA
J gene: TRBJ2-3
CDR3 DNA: TGTGCCAGCAGTGGTGGGACTAGCACAGATACGCAGTATTTT
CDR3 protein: CASSGGTSTDTQYF

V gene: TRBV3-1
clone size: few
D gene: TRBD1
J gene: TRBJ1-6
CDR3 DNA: TGTGCCAGCAGCCCCCGGGACAGCAATACACCCCTCCACTTT
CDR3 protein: CASSPRDSNTPLHF

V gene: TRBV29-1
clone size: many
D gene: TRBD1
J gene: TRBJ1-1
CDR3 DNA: TGCAGCGCCATGACAGGGGCCAACTCCGAAGCTTTCTTT
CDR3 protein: CSAMTGANSEAFF

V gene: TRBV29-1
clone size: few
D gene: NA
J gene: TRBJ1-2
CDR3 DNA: TGCAGCGGGGCGACCGACTATGGCTACACCTTC
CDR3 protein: CSGATDYGYTF

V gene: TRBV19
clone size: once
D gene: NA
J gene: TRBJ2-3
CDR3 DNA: TGTGCCAGTAGTATTCAACAGGGTTCAGATACGCAGTATTTT
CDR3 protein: CASSIQQGSDTQYF

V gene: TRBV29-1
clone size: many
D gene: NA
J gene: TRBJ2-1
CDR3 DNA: TGCAGCGTTTCGCCGGAGTTAGCTAACAATGAGCAGTTCTTC
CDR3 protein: CSVSPELANNEQFF